Included here is one TCR beta chain sequence, with context. These data originate in a study of T cell changes during pregnancy in multiple sclerosis. Clones were sequenced by immunoSEQ multiplex PCR, and TCRdb holds only the in-frame ones, with some missing. The sample shows almost 65,000 clones, over 80% of them seen only once. The TCR sequence derives from a female donor with multiple sclerosis, enrolled in a pregnancy study. The source material was peripheral blood, sampled in the first trimester of pregnancy.

In nucleotides, the CDR3 is TGTGCCAGTACCCCTCCGATCAGGGCGAACACTGAAGCTTTCTTT. This encodes CASTPPIRANTEAFF. The chain employs TRBV19 and TRBJ1-1; possible D gene TRBD1, 5 bases. Germline loops: CDR1 LNHDA, CDR2 SQIVND (reference sequence). V lost 7 bases and J lost 1, with 16 bases in between. The CDR3 consists of 15 residues.